A selection of T cell receptor beta chains follows, all from one sample in a study of identical twins. TCRdb analysed the 5' RACE reads with MiXCR anew, one entry per CDR3 protein. The data hold 1.5 million to 2 million distinct CDR3 sequences, with around a third observed a single time. The material sequenced was cord blood. The receptors stem from a newborn girl in good health. Each CDR3 is given with its conserved first and last residue. D genes are given only for firm matches. Some rows have no size entry. The others give once, few or many, or a class for an expanded clone.

j_call clone_size d_call v_call cdr3_nt cdr3_aa
TRBJ2-7 . TRBD1 TRBV5-1 TGCGCCAGCAGCTCTGCCGGGACAGCTTTCTACGAGCAGTACTTC CASSSAGTAFYEQYF
TRBJ2-1 . . TRBV6-6 TGTGCCAGCAGAGGAACGACTAGTGCTTTGTTCTTC CASRGTTSALFF
TRBJ1-1 few . TRBV20-1 TGCAGTGCTAGAGATCACGTAGGGAACACTGAAGCTTTCTTT CSARDHVGNTEAFF
TRBJ2-7 . TRBD1 TRBV10-3 TGTGCCATCAGTGATCGGGACAGCTACGAGCAGTACTTC CAISDRDSYEQYF
TRBJ1-6 few . TRBV7-9 TGTGCCAGCAGCGACACTCCACACAACCTGTCACCCCTCCACTTT CASSDTPHNLSPLHF
TRBJ1-2 few . TRBV28 TGTGCCAGCAGTTTCCCTCGGTGGGGCTACACCTTC CASSFPRWGYTF
TRBJ2-3 . . TRBV7-2 TGTGCCAGCAGCGGGCCCGGGACGGCGACGAAGTATTTT CASSGPGTATKYF
TRBJ2-6 . TRBD2 TRBV20-1 TGCAGTGGGACTAGCGGGAGCTCTGGGGCCAACGTCCTGACTTTC CSGTSGSSGANVLTF
TRBJ1-5 . TRBD1 TRBV28 TGTGCCAGCAGTTTCGGGGACAGGAGCAATCAGCCCCAGCATTTT CASSFGDRSNQPQHF
TRBJ2-1 . . TRBV7-2 TGTGCCAGCAGCTTAGGCTCGGGTTGGGATGAGCAGTTCTTC CASSLGSGWDEQFF
TRBJ2-7 . TRBD2 TRBV10-3 TGTGCCATCAGTGTACAGACCGGGACTAGCGGCGAGCAGTACTTC CAISVQTGTSGEQYF
TRBJ1-1 . TRBD1 TRBV10-3 TGTGCCATCAGTGAGCCAACAGGGGTCGAAGCTTTCTTT CAISEPTGVEAFF
TRBJ2-4 . . TRBV25-1 TGTGCCAGCAGTGAATGGGGGACCCAAGGCAATGAGCAGTACTTC CASSEWGTQGNEQYF
TRBJ2-1 few . TRBV5-4 TGTGCCAGCAGCTTGGAGGGACCACACTACAATGAGCAGTTCTTC CASSLEGPHYNEQFF
TRBJ1-2 many TRBD1 TRBV6-5 TGTGCCAGCCTCCGGGACAGGGGAACCTATGGCTACACCTTC CASLRDRGTYGYTF
TRBJ2-4 . TRBD2 TRBV20-1 TGCAGTGCTAGAGTTTTCCTCGGGGAGGGGACCAAAAACATTCAGTACTTC CSARVFLGEGTKNIQYF
TRBJ2-7 . . TRBV3-1 TGTGCCAGCAGCCCGAAGGGGGAAGGCCTCTACGAGCAGTACTTC CASSPKGEGLYEQYF
TRBJ2-2 . TRBD2 TRBV14 TGTGCCAGCAGCCAAAGGAGACTAGCATTTTCCTCGAACACCGGGGAGCTGTTTTTT CASSQRRLAFSSNTGELFF